This T cell receptor beta chain was sequenced in a study of cytomegalovirus exposure and HLA in healthy donors. The PCR made use of 60 Vbeta and 13 Jbeta primers. Sequenced by immunoSEQ multiplex PCR; TCRdb stores in-frame clones only, minus some. The sample comprises about 150,000 clones, around 84% of which are singletons, and 2% to 2.5% rests with the top ten. Details on this clone: The antigen is undetermined.

Notes on the study in general: Per a later analysis, under 20,000 TCR beta sequences showed association with HLA alleles at 0.05 false discovery rate. Associated with cytomegalovirus, according to the listing, were 164 TCR beta chains.

The CDR3 sequence is 16 residues long. Germline V gene sequence: CDR1 SGHTS, CDR2 YDEGEE. V shed 3 bases and J shed 6 bases, with 20 bases lying between them. Input material: PBMCs. The chain is built from TRBV5-8 and TRBJ2-3; possibly TRBD1 for D (5 bases). This receptor was obtained from a young woman in good health and CMV-seronegative. CDR3 sequence: CASSWGGISNPDTQYF. The CDR3 nucleotides read TGTGCCAGCAGCTGGGGCGGCATCAGCAATCCGGATACGCAGTATTTT.